These 27 T cell receptor beta chains were sequenced from one sample in a study of shared clonotypes between healthy human individuals. The protocol was immunoSEQ multiplex PCR, while the TCRdb copy is restricted to in-frame clones and leaves out a portion. The sample holds hundreds of thousands of clones, approximately 79% seen once. The source material was memory CD4+ T cells sorted from blood. The sample's subset: CD45RA-negative fraction. The source is a woman between 25 and 40 years old in good health.

Regarding this clone: Other DNA sequences in this specimen translate into the identical CDR3. The J gene is TRBJ2-7, the V gene TRBV29-1; 10 bases are a match to TRBD1. The CDR3 is made up of 14 amino acids. V lost 4 bases to trimming and J lost 1 base; unmatched junction nucleotides: 4. The germline gives CDR1 SQVTM, CDR2 ANQGSEA. This CDR3 reads CSVARDRGSYEQYF. CDR3 coding DNA: TGCAGCGTTGCCCGGGACAGGGGTTCCTACGAGCAGTACTTC.

The gene calls are TRBV6-1 and TRBJ1-5; D unresolved. The germline gives CDR1 MNHNS, CDR2 SASEGT. V lost 3 bases, J lost 6 bases, and 12 bases lay in between. The CDR3 has 14 residues. In DNA, the CDR3 is TGTGCCAGCAGTGAGGGCGGTTACATTCAGCCCCAGCATTTT. Amino acids: CASSEGGYIQPQHF.

The chain carries TRBV5-4 and TRBJ2-5, with D unresolved. Germline CDR1 is SGHNT and CDR2 is YYREEE (reference sequence). The CDR3 loop spans 14 amino acids. V was pared by 4 bases and J by 3 bases, with 13 bases between. The CDR3 DNA reads TGTGCCAGCAGCCCGGCTAGAGGAAAAGAGACCCAGTACTTC. Residues: CASSPARGKETQYF. Full variable domain (outside the CDR3, taken from reference TRBV5-4 and TRBJ2-5): ETGVTQSPTHLIKTRGQQVTLRCSSQSGHNTVSWYQQALGQGPQFIFQYYREEENGRGNFPPRFSGLQFPNYSSELNVNALELDDSALYLCASSPARGKETQYFGPGTRLLVL.

The CDR3 loop reads CASSLENGVLAGEQYF. CDR3 DNA sequence: TGTGCCAGCAGCCTGGAAAACGGGGTTCTTGCCGGCGAGCAGTACTTC. The J gene is TRBJ2-7, the V gene TRBV14; a weak D match, TRBD2 (5 bases). This CDR3 spans 16 amino acids. Trimming removed 4 bases at V and 6 bases at J, with 22 bases between. Per the germline V gene, CDR1 is SGHDN and CDR2 is FVKESK.

This chain joins TRBV7-2 and TRBJ1-1; D perhaps matches TRBD1 (5 bases). This CDR3 has 13 residues. CDR1 is SGHTA, CDR2 FQGNSA, per germline. With 5 bases removed from V and 6 bases from J, the gap between germline ends came to 13 bases. The CDR3 coding sequence is TGTGCCAGCAGCGCTAGGGACGTGTCTGAAGCTTTCTTT. Amino acids: CASSARDVSEAFF. Complete variable domain (other parts from reference TRBV7-2 and TRBJ1-1): GAGVSQSPSNKVTEKGKDVELRCDPISGHTALYWYRQSLGQGLEFLIYFQGNSAPDKSGLPSDRFSAERTGGSVSTLTIQRTQQEDSAVYLCASSARDVSEAFFGQGTRLTVV.

Points on this clone: Other DNA sequences of this sample code for an identical CDR3. The chain employs TRBV15 and TRBJ2-3, with D tentatively TRBD2 (5 bases). CDR1 is LNHNV, CDR2 YYDKDF, per germline (reference sequence). V was cut by 0 bases and J by 1 base, with 11 bases left in between. This CDR3 contains 16 residues. In DNA form, the CDR3 reads TGTGCCACCAGCAGAGATTCCGGTAGCGGCACAGATACGCAGTATTTT. Translation gives CATSRDSGSGTDTQYF. The full variable domain, in which reference TRBV15 and TRBJ2-3 provide the parts outside the CDR3, is DAMVIQNPRYQVTQFGKPVTLSCSQTLNHNVMYWYQQKSSQAPKLLFHYYDKDFNNEADTPDNFQSRRPNTSFCFLDIRSPGLGDTAMYLCATSRDSGSGTDTQYFGPGTRLTVL.

This rearrangement joins TRBV28 to TRBJ2-7, with 9 positions matching TRBD2. V was clipped by 7 bases and J by 6 bases; unmatched bases: 13. The CDR3 spans 15 residues. From germline, CDR1 is MDHEN and CDR2 SYDVKM. DNA of the CDR3: TGTGCCAGCACTGGGGCTAGCGGGATTTCCACCGAGCAGTACTTC. It yields the protein CASTGASGISTEQYF. Filled out from reference TRBV28 and TRBJ2-7, the complete variable domain reads DVKVTQSSRYLVKRTGEKVFLECVQDMDHENMFWYRQDPGLGLRLIYFSYDVKMKEKGDIPEGYSVSREKKERFSLILESASTNQTSMYLCASTGASGISTEQYFGPGTRLTVT.

V usage is TRBV28 and J usage is TRBJ2-1, with 15 bases identical to TRBD2. The V and J ends lost 5 bases and 8 bases, in that order; junction bases with no gene match: 10. The length of the CDR3 is 17 residues. Germline-derived CDR1 and CDR2 are MDHEN and SYDVKM. CDR3 sequence (DNA): TGTGCCAGCAGTACCGGACTAGCGGGAGGGCCAGTCGATGAGCAGTTCTTC. As protein: CASSTGLAGGPVDEQFF.

The rearrangement links TRBV18 to TRBJ1-4; D gene unclear. This CDR3 contains 13 residues. With 4 bases removed from V and 8 bases from J, the gap between germline ends came to 11 bases. CDR1 is KGHSH and CDR2 is LQKENI in the germline V gene. The CDR3 reads CASSLRANEKLFF. CDR3 nucleotide sequence: TGTGCCAGCTCACTCCGGGCAAACGAAAAACTGTTTTTT.

The V gene is TRBV5-1, the J gene TRBJ1-2; tentative D call: TRBD1 (6 bases). Trimming removed 0 bases from V and 3 bases from J, with 12 bases in between. CDR1 and CDR2 (germline): SGHRS, YFSETQ. The length of the CDR3 is 15 residues. CDR3 DNA sequence: TGCGCCAGCAGCTTGGGGGACACAGGATACTATGGCTACACCTTC. It yields the protein CASSLGDTGYYGYTF.

This clone was seen once. The chain is built from TRBV30 and TRBJ1-4; weak D call: TRBD1 (5 bases). CDR3 length: 14 residues. CDR1 is GTSNPN, CDR2 SVGIG, per germline (reference sequence). V shed 4 bases and J shed 8 bases, with 17 bases lying between them. DNA for the CDR3: TGTGCCTGGACCCCCGGGACCATGGGGGAAAAACTGTTTTTT. This encodes CAWTPGTMGEKLFF.

The J gene is TRBJ2-7, the V gene TRBV10-3; maybe TRBD1 (5 bases). Germline CDR1 reads ENHRY; CDR2 reads SYGVKD. The length of the CDR3 is 12 residues. V was shortened by 2 bases and J by 4 bases, with 6 bases between the two germline ends. The CDR3 sequence: CAISEGAYEQYF. DNA for the CDR3: TGTGCCATCAGTGAGGGGGCTTACGAGCAGTACTTC.

The V and J genes are TRBV6-5 and TRBJ1-2, with D uncertain. The V and J ends lost 6 bases and 0 bases respectively, with 11 bases between them. The CDR3 extends over 14 amino acids. The germline V gene has CDR1 MNHEY and CDR2 SVGAGI. The CDR3, as DNA: TGTGCCAGCAGCCTCAGTTATACTAACTATGGCTACACCTTC. Translation: CASSLSYTNYGYTF.

V is TRBV15 and J is TRBJ2-5; maybe TRBD1 (5 bases). V shed 3 bases and J shed 8 bases, with 16 bases lying between them. The CDR3 spans 14 residues. Per germline, CDR1 LNHNV and CDR2 YYDKDF (reference sequence). The DNA for the CDR3 is TGTGCCACCAGCAGTCCCCCAGCCCAGGGCACCCAGTACTTC. Translated: CATSSPPAQGTQYF.

This chain uses TRBV5-4 with TRBJ2-3; maybe TRBD1 (7 bases). CDR1 and CDR2 from the germline V gene are SGHNT and YYREEE (reference sequence). V dropped 1 base and J dropped 4 bases, with 19 bases sitting between them. This CDR3 region has 17 residues. CDR3 loop: CASSLKLAKGGPDTQYF. For the CDR3, the DNA is TGTGCCAGCAGCTTGAAGCTAGCGAAAGGGGGCCCAGATACGCAGTATTTT.

This rearrangement joins TRBV5-6 to TRBJ2-3; no definite D call. Germline V gene data show CDR1 as SGHDT and CDR2 as YYEEEE. The CDR3 consists of 11 residues. Between the trimmed V and J ends, which lost 1 base and 3 bases, there was a span of 0 bases. This CDR3 reads CASSLTDTQYF. DNA for the CDR3: TGTGCCAGCAGCTTGACAGATACGCAGTATTTT.

This chain joins TRBV5-6 and TRBJ1-1; D is unclear. This CDR3 is 15 amino acids long. Trimming took off 1 base at V and 7 bases at J, with 17 bases between the two ends. CDR1 is SGHDT and CDR2 is YYEEEE in the germline V gene. The DNA for the CDR3 is TGTGCCAGCAGCTTGTCGTGGGTCTCGGGAAATGAAGCTTTCTTT. Translation gives CASSLSWVSGNEAFF.

This chain's CDR3 is CASSDSGTGLTEQFF. The CDR3, as DNA: TGCGCCAGCAGTGATTCCGGGACAGGGTTAACTGAGCAGTTCTTC. This chain links TRBV10-2 with TRBJ2-1, with 9 bases lining up with TRBD1. Germline CDR1 WSHSY, CDR2 SAAADI. The CDR3 extends over 15 amino acids. V lost 3 bases and J lost 9; bases outside the gene matches: 9.

The gene calls are TRBV5-3 and TRBJ1-1, with 8 bases that match TRBD1. TRBV5-3 counts as an open reading frame of uncertain function. J gave up 3 bases and V 4 bases, and 8 bases lay outside the gene matches. CDR3 size: 15 residues. The CDR3 sequence is CARSPLGQEYTEAFF. The CDR3 bases are TGTGCCAGAAGCCCCCTGGGACAGGAGTACACTGAAGCTTTCTTT.

The chain combines TRBV7-6 with TRBJ2-1; 11 bases line up with TRBD2. The junction had 6 bases not matched to a gene; V was cut back by 3 bases and J by 8 bases. Germline CDR1 is SGHVS and CDR2 is FNYEAQ. The CDR3 has 15 amino acids. This CDR3 reads CASSFGLAGGHEQFF. Written as DNA, the CDR3 is TGTGCCAGCAGCTTTGGTCTAGCGGGAGGCCATGAGCAGTTCTTC.

This clone is a singleton in its sample. This rearrangement joins TRBV5-5 to TRBJ1-4; TRBD1 matches at 8 bases. Germline V lookup: CDR1 SGHKS, CDR2 YYEKEE (reference sequence). The V and J ends lost 5 bases and 6 bases, in that order; junction bases with no gene match: 9. The CDR3 contains 15 residues. The CDR3 reads CASRNTGGWDEKLFF. For the CDR3, the DNA is TGTGCCAGCAGAAATACAGGGGGATGGGATGAAAAACTGTTTTTT.

The gene calls are TRBV18 and TRBJ2-7; weak D call: TRBD2 (5 bases). V lost 4 bases and J lost 6, with 19 bases in between. The CDR3 runs 15 residues. Germline CDR1 and CDR2: KGHSH and LQKENI. The CDR3 reads CASSREQDWASEQYF. The DNA of the CDR3 is TGTGCCAGCTCACGAGAGCAGGACTGGGCCTCCGAGCAGTACTTC.

About this clone: Given the absence of the conserved phenylalanine or tryptophan at the CDR3 end, a read error is likely. It is unclear where the CDR3 begins or ends on the DNA, so no DNA is shown, and the CDR3 is as TCRdb lists it. The chain combines TRBV27 with TRBJ2-7; TRBD1, as called in the table, went unchecked against the DNA. The germline CDR1 and CDR2 sequences are MNHEY and SMNVEV (reference sequence). The CDR3 is 13 residues long, ends included. The CDR3 sequence is CASSSSPGDSLFS.

The chain is built from TRBV18 and TRBJ2-3; 9 bases align to TRBD2. CDR1 KGHSH and CDR2 LQKENI come from the germline V gene. V lost 3 bases and J lost 3; bases outside the gene matches: 7. This CDR3 has 16 amino acids. This CDR3 reads CASSPLSGRTTDTQYF. The CDR3 nucleotides read TGTGCCAGCTCACCGCTTAGCGGGAGAACGACAGATACGCAGTATTTT.

This chain links TRBV27 with TRBJ1-5; the D is unclear. Germline lookup yields CDR1 MNHEY and CDR2 SMNVEV (reference sequence). The CDR3 spans 13 residues. The V end was cut by 2 bases, the J end by 6 bases, with 8 bases between. The CDR3 protein is CASSLVGSQPQHF. The CDR3 bases are TGTGCCAGCAGTTTAGTTGGGAGTCAGCCCCAGCATTTT.

The gene calls are TRBV7-2 and TRBJ1-4, with D possibly being TRBD1 (6 bases). Trimming removed 6 bases from V and 4 bases from J, with 18 bases in between. The CDR3 consists of 16 residues. From germline, CDR1 is SGHTA and CDR2 FQGNSA. CDR3: CASSPNQGWGNEKLFF. The DNA of the CDR3 is TGTGCCAGCAGTCCAAATCAGGGGTGGGGTAATGAAAAACTGTTTTTT. Variable domain in full (rest from reference TRBV7-2 and TRBJ1-4): GAGVSQSPSNKVTEKGKDVELRCDPISGHTALYWYRQSLGQGLEFLIYFQGNSAPDKSGLPSDRFSAERTGGSVSTLTIQRTQQEDSAVYLCASSPNQGWGNEKLFFGSGTQLSVL.

This chain connects TRBV14 to TRBJ2-3, with a weak D call TRBD2 (5 bases). The CDR3 runs 14 residues. The V and J ends lost 4 bases and 5 bases respectively, with 13 bases between them. Germline V lookup: CDR1 SGHDN, CDR2 FVKESK. CDR3: CASSRKRVEDTQYF. In DNA, the CDR3 is TGTGCCAGCAGCCGAAAGAGGGTAGAAGATACGCAGTATTTT.